This TCR beta chain was observed in a study of T cell changes during pregnancy in multiple sclerosis. V gave up 6 bases and J gave up 8 bases, with 17 bases separating them. This CDR3 has 14 amino acids. Per the germline V gene, CDR1 is MNHEY and CDR2 is SVGAGI. This clone was counted once. Data came from immunoSEQ multiplex PCR; TCRdb stores just in-frame clones and leaves some out. The sample yields about 75,000 clones, approximately 95% seen once. This specimen was CD4+ T cells from peripheral blood mononuclear cells, taken after pregnancy. This chain uses TRBV6-5 with TRBJ1-5; TRBD1 is a possible D gene (6 bases). The receptor was isolated from a female donor with multiple sclerosis, enrolled in a pregnancy study. The CDR3 loop reads CASSRGQPAEPQHF. The CDR3 nucleotides are TGTGCCAGCAGCCGGGGACAACCCGCAGAGCCCCAGCATTTT.